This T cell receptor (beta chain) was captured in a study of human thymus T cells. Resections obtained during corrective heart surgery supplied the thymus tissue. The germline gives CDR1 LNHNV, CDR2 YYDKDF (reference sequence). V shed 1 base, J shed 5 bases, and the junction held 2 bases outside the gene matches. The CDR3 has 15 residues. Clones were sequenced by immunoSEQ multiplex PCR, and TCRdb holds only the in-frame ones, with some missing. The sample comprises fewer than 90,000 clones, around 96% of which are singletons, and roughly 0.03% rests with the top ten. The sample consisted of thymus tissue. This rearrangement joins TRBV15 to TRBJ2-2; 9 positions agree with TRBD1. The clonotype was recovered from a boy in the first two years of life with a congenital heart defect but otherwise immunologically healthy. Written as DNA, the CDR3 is TGTGCCACCAGCAGAGGGGACAGGGATACCGGGGAGCTGTTTTTT. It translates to CATSRGDRDTGELFF.